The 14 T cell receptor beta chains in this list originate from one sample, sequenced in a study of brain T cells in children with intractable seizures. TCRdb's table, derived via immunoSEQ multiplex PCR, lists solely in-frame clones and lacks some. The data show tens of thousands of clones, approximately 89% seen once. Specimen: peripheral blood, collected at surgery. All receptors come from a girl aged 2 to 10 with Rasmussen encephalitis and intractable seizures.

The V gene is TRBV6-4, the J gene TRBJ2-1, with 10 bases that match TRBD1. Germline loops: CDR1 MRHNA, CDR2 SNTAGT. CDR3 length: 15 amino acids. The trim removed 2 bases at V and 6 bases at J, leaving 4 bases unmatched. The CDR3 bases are TGTGCCAGCAGTGACAAGGGACAGGGGATCAATGAGCAGTTCTTC. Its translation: CASSDKGQGINEQFF.

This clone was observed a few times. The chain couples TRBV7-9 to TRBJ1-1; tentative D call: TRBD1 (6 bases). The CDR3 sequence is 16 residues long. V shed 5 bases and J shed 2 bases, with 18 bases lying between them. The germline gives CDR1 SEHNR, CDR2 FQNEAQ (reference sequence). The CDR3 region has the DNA TGTGCCAGCAGCGCCCGCTCCAGGGGTCCTAACACTGAAGCTTTCTTT. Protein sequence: CASSARSRGPNTEAFF.

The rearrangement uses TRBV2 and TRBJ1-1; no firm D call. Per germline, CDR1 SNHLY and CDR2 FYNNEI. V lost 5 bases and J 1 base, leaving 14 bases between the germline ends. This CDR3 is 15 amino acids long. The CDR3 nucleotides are TGTGCCAGCAGTCGCCCGCAGGATGGGAACACTGAAGCTTTCTTT. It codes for CASSRPQDGNTEAFF.

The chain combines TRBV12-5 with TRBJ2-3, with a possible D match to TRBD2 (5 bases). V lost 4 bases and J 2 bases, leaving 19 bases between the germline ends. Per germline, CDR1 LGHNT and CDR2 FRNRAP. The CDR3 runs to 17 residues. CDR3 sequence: CASGSSESGEFTDTQYF. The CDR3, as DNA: TGTGCTAGTGGTTCCTCCGAGAGCGGAGAATTCACAGATACGCAGTATTTT.

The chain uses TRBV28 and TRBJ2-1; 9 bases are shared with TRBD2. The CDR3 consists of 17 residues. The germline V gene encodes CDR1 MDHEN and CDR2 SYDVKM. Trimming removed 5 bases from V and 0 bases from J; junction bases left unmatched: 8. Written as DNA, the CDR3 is TGTGCCAGCAGTCTCCCGACTAGCGGTATCTCCTACAATGAGCAGTTCTTC. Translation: CASSLPTSGISYNEQFF.

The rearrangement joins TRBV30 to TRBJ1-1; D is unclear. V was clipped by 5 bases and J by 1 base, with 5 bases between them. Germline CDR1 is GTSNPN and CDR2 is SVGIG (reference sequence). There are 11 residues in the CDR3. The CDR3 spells CAWGKNTEAFF. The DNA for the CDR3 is TGTGCCTGGGGCAAGAACACTGAAGCTTTCTTT.

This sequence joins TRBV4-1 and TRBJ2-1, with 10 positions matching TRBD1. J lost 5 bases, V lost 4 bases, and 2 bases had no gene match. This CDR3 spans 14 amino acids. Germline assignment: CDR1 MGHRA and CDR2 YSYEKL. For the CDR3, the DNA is TGCGCCAGCAGCCCCGGGACAGGGGACAATGAGCAGTTCTTC. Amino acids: CASSPGTGDNEQFF.

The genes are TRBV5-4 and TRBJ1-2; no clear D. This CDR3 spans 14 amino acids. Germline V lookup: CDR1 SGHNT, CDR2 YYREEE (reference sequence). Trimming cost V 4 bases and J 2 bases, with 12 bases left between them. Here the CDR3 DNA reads TGTGCCAGCAGCCAGGTGGGAGCCAACTATGGCTACACCTTC. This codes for CASSQVGANYGYTF.

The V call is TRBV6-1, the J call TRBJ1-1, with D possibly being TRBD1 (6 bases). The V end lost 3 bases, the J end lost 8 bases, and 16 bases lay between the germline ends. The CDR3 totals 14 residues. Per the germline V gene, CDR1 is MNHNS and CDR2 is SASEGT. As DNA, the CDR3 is TGTGCCAGCAGTGATGGGCGGCAGCAGGGGGAAGCTTTCTTT. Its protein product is CASSDGRQQGEAFF.

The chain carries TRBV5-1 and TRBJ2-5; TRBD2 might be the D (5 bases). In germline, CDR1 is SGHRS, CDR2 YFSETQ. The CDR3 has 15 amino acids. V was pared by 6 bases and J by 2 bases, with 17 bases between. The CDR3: CASISTVGVQETQYF. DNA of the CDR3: TGCGCCAGCATTTCCACCGTGGGAGTGCAAGAGACCCAGTACTTC. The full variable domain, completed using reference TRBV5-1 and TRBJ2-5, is KAGVTQTPRYLIKTRGQQVTLSCSPISGHRSVSWYQQTPGQGLQFLFEYFSETQRNKGNFPGRFSGRQFSNSRSEMNVSTLELGDSALYLCASISTVGVQETQYFGPGTRLLVL.

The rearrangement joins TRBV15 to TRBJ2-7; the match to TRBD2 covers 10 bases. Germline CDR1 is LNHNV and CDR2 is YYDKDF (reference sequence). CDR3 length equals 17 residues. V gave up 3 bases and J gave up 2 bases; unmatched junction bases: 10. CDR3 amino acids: CATSSARSGRGAYEQYF. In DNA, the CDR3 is TGTGCCACCAGCAGCGCACGGAGCGGGAGGGGAGCCTACGAGCAGTACTTC.

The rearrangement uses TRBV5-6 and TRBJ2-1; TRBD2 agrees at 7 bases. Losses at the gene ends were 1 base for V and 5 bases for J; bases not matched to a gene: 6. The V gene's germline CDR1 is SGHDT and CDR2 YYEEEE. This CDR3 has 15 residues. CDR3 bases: TGTGCCAGCAGCTTGACGAGACTAGCCGACAATGAGCAGTTCTTC. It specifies CASSLTRLADNEQFF.

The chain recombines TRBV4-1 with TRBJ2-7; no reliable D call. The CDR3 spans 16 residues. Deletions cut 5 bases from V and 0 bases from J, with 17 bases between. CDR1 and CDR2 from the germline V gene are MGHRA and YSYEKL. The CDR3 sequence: CASSESPLRLSYEQYF. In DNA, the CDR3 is TGCGCCAGCAGCGAAAGCCCTCTAAGACTCTCCTACGAGCAGTACTTC.

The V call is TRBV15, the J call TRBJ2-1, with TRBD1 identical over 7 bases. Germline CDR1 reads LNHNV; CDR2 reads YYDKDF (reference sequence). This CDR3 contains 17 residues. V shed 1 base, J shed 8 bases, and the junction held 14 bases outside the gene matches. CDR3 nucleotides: TGTGCCACCAGCAGAGGCATTAACAGGGGCCGAGGCCATGAGCAGTTCTTC. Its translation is CATSRGINRGRGHEQFF.